A single sample is the source of the 22 T cell receptor beta chains below, sequenced in a study of Graves' ophthalmopathy and Graves' hyperthyroidism. Transcripts of RNA were the source for amplifying TCR beta CDR3 regions. First-round RT-PCR used HTBI primers; second-round multiplex PCR followed. TCRdb called the multiplex PCR reads again in MiXCR, with one record for every CDR3 protein. The data show about 14,000 distinct CDR3 sequences, roughly 50% seen once. Sequencing used peripheral blood. These receptors originate from a woman under 40 with Graves' ophthalmopathy.

This clonotype was recorded at least ten times. Compared with germline, one end of the junction differs, possibly owing to a read error. This sequence joins TRBV20-1 and TRBJ2-1; D is ambiguous. This CDR3 is built from 11 residues. Germline CDR1 and CDR2: DFQATT and SNEGSKA (reference sequence). In DNA, the CDR3 is TGCAGTGCGAGAGGCGGAAATGAGCAGTTCTTC. Translation: CSARGGNEQFF.

Turning to this clonotype: The CDR3 does not end in the conserved phenylalanine or tryptophan, so this is likely a read error. The DNA is omitted, as the CDR3 cannot be located on it reliably, and the CDR3 follows TCRdb's listing. This chain links TRBV27 with TRBJ2-2; TRBD1 is the table's D call, not checked against the DNA. The V gene's germline CDR1 is MNHEY and CDR2 SMNVEV (reference sequence). The CDR3 is made up of 15 amino acids, end residues included. The CDR3 protein is CASSGGVSNTGELVL.

This clonotype occurred many times. The chain uses TRBV11-2 and TRBJ1-5; no definite D call. CDR3 length equals 14 residues. Deletions cut 3 bases from V and 7 bases from J, with 13 bases between. Germline V lookup: CDR1 SGHAT, CDR2 FQNNGV. The CDR3 DNA reads as TGTGCCAGCAGCTTTAAAGGAAAGGGACAGCCCCAGCATTTT. It yields the protein CASSFKGKGQPQHF.

This sequence joins TRBV7-2 and TRBJ2-7; no reliable D call. Trimming pared 3 bases from V and 1 base from J, leaving 1 base between. Per germline, CDR1 SGHTA and CDR2 FQGNSA. This CDR3 has 11 residues. CDR3 in DNA: TGTGCCAGCAGCTTGTCCTACGAGCAGTACTTC. This encodes CASSLSYEQYF.

This chain links TRBV20-1 with TRBJ2-7; 9 nucleotides line up with TRBD2. This CDR3 region has 16 residues. CDR1 DFQATT and CDR2 SNEGSKA come from the germline V gene (reference sequence). Trimming cost V 4 bases and J 7 bases; bases outside gene matches: 17. The CDR3 sequence: CSATDLNSGRRGEQYF. CDR3 in DNA: TGCAGTGCTACTGACTTAAATAGCGGGAGACGAGGGGAGCAGTACTTC.

The gene calls are TRBV5-4 and TRBJ2-7, with 12 bases aligning to TRBD2. CDR3 length equals 17 residues. J was trimmed by 0 bases and V by 4 bases; bases with no gene match: 8. Germline CDR1 reads SGHNT; CDR2 reads YYREEE (reference sequence). The CDR3 here is CASSGPRLAGDSYEQYF. The CDR3 bases are TGTGCCAGCAGCGGACCGCGACTAGCGGGGGACTCCTACGAGCAGTACTTC.

Within the sample, this clonotype is medium-sized (0.01 to 0.1%). CDR3 protein: CASSVEASSTDTQYF. The CDR3 DNA sequence: TGTGCCAGCAGCGTAGAGGCTTCTAGCACAGATACGCAGTATTTT. V and J are TRBV9 and TRBJ2-3, with unresolved D. Deletions cut 0 bases from V and 0 bases from J, with 8 bases between. This CDR3 has 15 amino acids. The germline V gene has CDR1 SGDLS and CDR2 YYNGEE. Full variable domain (rest looked up from reference TRBV9 and TRBJ2-3): DSGVTQTPKHLITATGQRVTLRCSPRSGDLSVYWYQQSLDQGLQFLIQYYNGEERAKGNILERFSAQQFPDLHSELNLSSLELGDSALYFCASSVEASSTDTQYFGPGTRLTVL.

V is TRBV10-1 and J is TRBJ2-5, with D possibly matching TRBD2 (5 bases). V lost 2 bases and J lost 5, with 9 bases in between. CDR3 length: 13 amino acids. Germline loops: CDR1 WNHNN, CDR2 SYGVQD (reference sequence). The CDR3 DNA is TGCGCCAGCAGTGAGCGAGGGCCTGAGACCCAGTACTTC. It yields the protein CASSERGPETQYF.

V gene TRBV6-1 combines with J gene TRBJ1-1; D is ambiguous. Germline values: CDR1 MNHNS, CDR2 SASEGT. This CDR3 spans 12 amino acids. V was pared by 6 bases and J by 4 bases, with 9 bases between. CDR3: CASSRGTTEAFF. The CDR3 DNA is TGTGCCAGCAGCCGGGGTACCACTGAAGCTTTCTTT.

This clonotype was recorded at least ten times. The J gene is TRBJ1-2, the V gene TRBV20-1; TRBD1 might be the D (6 bases). The CDR3 runs to 13 residues. V lost 2 bases and J 7 bases, leaving 14 bases between the germline ends. CDR1 and CDR2 (germline): DFQATT, SNEGSKA (reference sequence). The CDR3 loop is CSARNWGGAGYTF. The CDR3 DNA follows: TGCAGTGCTAGAAACTGGGGGGGGGCTGGCTACACCTTC.

The sample holds one count of this clonotype. The V and J genes are TRBV2 and TRBJ2-3; no reliable D call. This CDR3 spans 12 amino acids. V dropped 2 bases and J dropped 4 bases, with 4 bases sitting between them. From germline, CDR1 is SNHLY and CDR2 FYNNEI. CDR3 nucleotides: TGTGCCAGCAGTGAAAGGGCAGATACGCAGTATTTT. Protein product: CASSERADTQYF.

This clonotype was seen many times. The chain links TRBV28 to TRBJ2-7; D unclear. Germline V CDR1 and CDR2: MDHEN, SYDVKM. V lost 4 bases, J lost 1 base, and 8 bases lay in between. The CDR3 is made up of 13 amino acids. The CDR3 DNA follows: TGTGCCAGCAGTTCGAGTGATTCCTACGAGCAGTACTTC. Amino acids: CASSSSDSYEQYF.

This clonotype is categorized as medium-sized. This sequence joins TRBV10-2 and TRBJ2-7; 10 nucleotides match TRBD1. CDR3 length: 16 amino acids. Germline V gene data show CDR1 as WSHSY and CDR2 as SAAADI. V dropped 3 bases and J dropped 5; count of bases not matched to a gene: 10. CDR3 bases: TGCGCCAGCAGTGATGCAGCCGGGACAGGGGACGACGAGCAGTACTTC. It is translated as CASSDAAGTGDDEQYF.

The genes are TRBV7-2 and TRBJ2-7; 7 positions match TRBD2. The CDR3 contains 20 residues. The V gene's germline CDR1 is SGHTA and CDR2 FQGNSA. V dropped 5 bases and J dropped 2; count of bases not matched to a gene: 24. CDR3 in DNA: TGTGCCAGCAGCCCATACCCCCAGAACGTTCCGGGAGGACGGACCTACGAGCAGTACTTC. It yields the protein CASSPYPQNVPGGRTYEQYF.

A word on this clonotype: A junction boundary mismatches the germline segment, possibly from a read error. The V gene is TRBV2, the J gene TRBJ1-2; the D is unclear. Germline V gene data show CDR1 as SNHLY and CDR2 as FYNNEI. The CDR3 runs to 14 residues. The CDR3 spells CASSEVAADYGYAF. The DNA for the CDR3 is TGTGCCAGCAGTGAAGTCGCCGCGGATTATGGCTACGCCTTC.

A note on this clonotype: This CDR3 is missing its conserved last phenylalanine or tryptophan, likely due to a read error. The chain has TRBV2 and TRBJ1-6; D is ambiguous. This CDR3 comprises 13 residues. V gave up 9 bases and J gave up 7 bases, with 13 bases separating them. Looked up from germline, CDR1 is SNHLY and CDR2 is FYNNEI. In DNA, the CDR3 is TGTGCCAGTCGCGGGGAGGAAAATTCACCCCTCCACTGT. This translates into CASRGEENSPLHC.

The chain recombines TRBV29-1 with TRBJ2-7; D gene ambiguous. The V end lost 8 bases, the J end lost 3 bases, and 17 bases lay between the germline ends. From germline, CDR1 is SQVTM and CDR2 ANQGSEA. This CDR3 contains 13 residues. The CDR3 region has the DNA TGCAGCTTCCATTCCAGAGTGGGCTACGAGCAGTACTTC. Amino acid sequence: CSFHSRVGYEQYF.

A remark on this clonotype: It may be a read error: a sequence one base away is much more abundant. The rearrangement joins TRBV7-3 to TRBJ2-3; 7 bases match TRBD2. V shed 1 base, J shed 2 bases, and the junction held 6 bases outside the gene matches. CDR1 is SGHTA, CDR2 FQGTGA, per germline. The CDR3 loop spans 16 amino acids. CDR3 residues: CASSLNGRQATDTQYF. The CDR3 DNA reads as TGTGCCAGCAGCTTAAACGGGAGGCAAGCCACAGATACGCAGTATTTT. The complete variable domain, with remaining parts taken from reference TRBV7-3 and TRBJ2-3, reads GAGVSQTPSNKVTEKGKYVELRCDPISGHTALYWYRQSLGQGPEFLIYFQGTGAADDSGLPNDRFFAVRPEGSVSTLKIQRTERGDSAVYLCASSLNGRQATDTQYFGPGTRLTVL.

This clonotype is medium-sized by share. This sequence joins TRBV2 and TRBJ1-2; no definite D call. The CDR3 length is 11 residues. V was pared by 10 bases and J by 0 bases, with 6 bases between. CDR1 SNHLY and CDR2 FYNNEI come from the germline V gene. The CDR3 DNA is TGTGCCACTAAAGCTAACTATGGCTACACCTTC. Amino acid sequence: CATKANYGYTF.

This clonotype qualifies as medium-sized. The rearrangement joins TRBV10-2 to TRBJ2-5; D ambiguous. Germline V gives CDR1 WSHSY, CDR2 SAAADI. The CDR3 contains 11 residues. V shed 5 bases and J shed 0 bases, with 1 base lying between them. For the CDR3, the DNA is TGCGCCAGCAGTAACCAAGAGACCCAGTACTTC. Protein product: CASSNQETQYF.

This chain joins TRBV5-4 and TRBJ2-3; D perhaps matches TRBD2 (6 bases). The V gene lost 0 bases and the J gene lost 5 bases, with 16 bases spanning the gap. The CDR3 covers 16 residues. The germline V gene encodes CDR1 SGHNT and CDR2 YYREEE (reference sequence). The CDR3 reads CASSLGTTWFVDTQYF. CDR3 DNA: TGTGCCAGCAGCTTGGGGACTACCTGGTTCGTAGATACGCAGTATTTT. Looking up the rest from reference TRBV5-4 and TRBJ2-3 gives the full variable domain: ETGVTQSPTHLIKTRGQQVTLRCSSQSGHNTVSWYQQALGQGPQFIFQYYREEENGRGNFPPRFSGLQFPNYSSELNVNALELDDSALYLCASSLGTTWFVDTQYFGPGTRLTVL.

This chain joins TRBV20-1 and TRBJ2-3; 7 bases fit TRBD1. This CDR3 contains 14 residues. Germline V gene sequence: CDR1 DFQATT, CDR2 SNEGSKA (reference sequence). Losses at the gene ends were 6 bases for V and 4 bases for J; bases not matched to a gene: 10. CDR3 in DNA: TGCAGTGCAGACCGGACAGGACGGGCAGATACGCAGTATTTT. Translated: CSADRTGRADTQYF.